What follows is one T cell receptor beta chain and its context. These data belong to a study of blood T cell repertoires in COVID-19. For the study at large: T cells, B-cell-depleted T cells, or PBMCs supplied cDNA or gDNA.

Methods used by the authors: The authors estimated nucleated cell counts from reference gene primer amplification. Libraries were prepared by immunoSEQ multiplex PCR; TCRdb keeps only in-frame clonotypes and omits some of them. V and J calls and clone size are given by that table; D and trimming were obtained from the DNA. Among 46,000 or so clones, around 90% were seen once, and the ten largest hold around 20%. The CDR3 has 14 amino acids. From germline, CDR1 is SGHTA and CDR2 FQGNSA. V shed 3 bases and J shed 0 bases, with 8 bases lying between them. The chain employs TRBV7-2 and TRBJ1-1; unclear D gene. The sequence was collected from a man in his 70s with active COVID-19. The sequencing input was peripheral blood. CDR3 region: CASSLTRLNTEAFF. Written as DNA, the CDR3 is TGTGCCAGCAGCTTGACAAGATTGAACACTGAAGCTTTCTTT.